The 7 T cell receptor beta chains below were found in one sample sequenced in a study of CD8+CD57+ T cells in acquired aplastic anemia. Profiling that covered TCR beta VDJ and CDR3 relied on genomic DNA as its template. TCRdb fed the reads into MiXCR, producing one record per CDR3 protein. The sample has some 150,000 distinct CDR3 sequences, 70% to 80% seen once. Patients included in sequencing had previously demonstrated CD8+CD57+ cell expansion by flow cytometry. Source material: sorted CD4+, CD8+, or CD8+CD57+ T cells (not recorded which) from PBMCs. Receptors originate from a human donor with aplastic anemia.

V usage is TRBV2 and J usage is TRBJ1-4; D remains unclear. Germline V gives CDR1 SNHLY, CDR2 FYNNEI. The CDR3 spans 12 residues. V lost 8 bases, J lost 0 bases, and 4 bases lay in between. DNA for the CDR3: TGTGCCAGCGGAGCAACTAATGAAAAACTGTTTTTT. Residues: CASGATNEKLFF.

The V and J genes are TRBV29-1 and TRBJ2-7; 11 positions match TRBD2. Germline CDR1 reads SQVTM; CDR2 reads ANQGSEA. The CDR3 has 12 amino acids. Trimming at V came to 7 bases and at J to 5 bases, leaving 4 bases not matched to a gene. CDR3 sequence: CSAVTSGDEQYF. Written as DNA, the CDR3 is TGCAGCGCCGTGACTAGCGGGGACGAGCAGTACTTC.

This sequence joins TRBV7-3 and TRBJ1-1; D is uncertain. Trimming shortened V by 3 bases and J by 1 base, and 6 bases separated the two germline ends. Germline CDR1 SGHTA, CDR2 FQGTGA. The CDR3 loop spans 13 amino acids. The CDR3 region has the DNA TGTGCCAGCAGCTTGGCCAGGAACACTGAAGCTTTCTTT. Residues: CASSLARNTEAFF.

The chain has TRBV7-2 and TRBJ2-7; D perhaps matches TRBD1 (6 bases). CDR1 and CDR2 (germline): SGHTA, FQGNSA. Trimming stripped 4 bases from V and 8 bases from J, with 9 bases between. CDR3 length: 11 amino acids. CDR3 sequence (DNA): TGTGCCAGCAGCTCCGGACAGAAGCAGTACTTC. This encodes CASSSGQKQYF.

This clonotype is judged large. The chain uses TRBV6-4 and TRBJ2-2; D unresolved. The CDR3 consists of 13 residues. Per the germline V gene, CDR1 is MRHNA and CDR2 is SNTAGT. V lost 2 bases to trimming and J lost 3 bases, with 4 bases between them. CDR3 bases: TGTGCCAGCAGTGACAGGGACACCGGGGAGCTGTTTTTT. Translated: CASSDRDTGELFF.

This chain links TRBV7-6 with TRBJ2-5, with D perhaps matching TRBD2 (5 bases). This CDR3 has 16 residues. V was shortened by 5 bases and J by 4 bases, with 20 bases between the two germline ends. Germline V gives CDR1 SGHVS, CDR2 FNYEAQ. The chain's CDR3 is CASSPPPGMAGETQYF. In DNA, the CDR3 is TGTGCCAGCAGCCCCCCCCCCGGGATGGCAGGAGAGACCCAGTACTTC.

The rearrangement links TRBV24-1 to TRBJ1-2; D is unresolved. Germline-derived CDR1 and CDR2 are KGHDR and SFDVKD. This CDR3 has 14 amino acids. V gave up 3 bases and J gave up 11 bases, with 18 bases separating them. In DNA, the CDR3 is TGTGCCACCAGTGATACCGATGACCACAAGAAATACACCTTC. It translates to CATSDTDDHKKYTF.